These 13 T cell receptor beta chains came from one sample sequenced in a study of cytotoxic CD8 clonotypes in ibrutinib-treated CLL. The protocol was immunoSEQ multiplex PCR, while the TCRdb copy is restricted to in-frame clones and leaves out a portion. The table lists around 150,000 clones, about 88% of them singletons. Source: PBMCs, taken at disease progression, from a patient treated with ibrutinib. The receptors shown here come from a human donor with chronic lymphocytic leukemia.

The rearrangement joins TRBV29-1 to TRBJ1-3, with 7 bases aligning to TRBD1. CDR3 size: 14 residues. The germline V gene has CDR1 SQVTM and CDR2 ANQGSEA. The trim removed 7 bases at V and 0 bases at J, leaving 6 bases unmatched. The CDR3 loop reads CSAEEGASGNTIYF. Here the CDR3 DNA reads TGCAGCGCCGAAGAGGGGGCCTCTGGAAACACCATATATTTT.

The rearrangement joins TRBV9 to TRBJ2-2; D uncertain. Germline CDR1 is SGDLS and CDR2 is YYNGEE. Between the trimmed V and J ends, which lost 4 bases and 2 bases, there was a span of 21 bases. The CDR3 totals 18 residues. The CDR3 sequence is CASSSKDRPLGNTGELFF. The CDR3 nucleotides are TGTGCCAGCAGCTCGAAAGACCGACCGTTAGGTAACACCGGGGAGCTGTTTTTT.

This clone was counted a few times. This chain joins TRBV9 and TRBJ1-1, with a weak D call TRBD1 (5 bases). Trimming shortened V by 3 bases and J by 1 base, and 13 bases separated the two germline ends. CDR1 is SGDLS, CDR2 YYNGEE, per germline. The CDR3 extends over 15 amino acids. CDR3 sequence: CASSGSGTANTEAFF. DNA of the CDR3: TGTGCCAGCAGCGGCTCCGGGACGGCGAACACTGAAGCTTTCTTT. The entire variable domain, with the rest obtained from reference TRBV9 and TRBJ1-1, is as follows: DSGVTQTPKHLITATGQRVTLRCSPRSGDLSVYWYQQSLDQGLQFLIQYYNGEERAKGNILERFSAQQFPDLHSELNLSSLELGDSALYFCASSGSGTANTEAFFGQGTRLTVV.

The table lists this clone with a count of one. CDR3 sequence: CASSPLLAGVYEQYF. DNA of the CDR3: TGTGCCAGCAGCCCGTTACTAGCGGGAGTTTACGAGCAGTACTTC. The chain carries TRBV5-5 and TRBJ2-7; TRBD2 matches 11 bases. Germline CDR1 is SGHKS and CDR2 is YYEKEE (reference sequence). Losses at the gene ends were 4 bases for V and 4 bases for J; bases not matched to a gene: 7. This CDR3 comprises 15 residues.

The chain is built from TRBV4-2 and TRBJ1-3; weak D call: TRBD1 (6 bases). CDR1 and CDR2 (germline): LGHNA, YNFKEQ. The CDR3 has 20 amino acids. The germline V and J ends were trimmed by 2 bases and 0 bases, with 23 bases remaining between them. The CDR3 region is CASSQITGIGKQDSGNTIYF. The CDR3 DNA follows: TGTGCCAGCAGCCAAATAACAGGGATTGGGAAGCAAGACTCTGGAAACACCATATATTTT.

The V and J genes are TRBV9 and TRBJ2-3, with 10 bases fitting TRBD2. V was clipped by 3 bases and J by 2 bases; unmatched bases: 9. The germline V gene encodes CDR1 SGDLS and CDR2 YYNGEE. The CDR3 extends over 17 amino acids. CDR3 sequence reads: CASSANPTSGHTDTQYF. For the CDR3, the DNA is TGTGCCAGCAGCGCGAACCCGACTAGCGGGCACACAGATACGCAGTATTTT.

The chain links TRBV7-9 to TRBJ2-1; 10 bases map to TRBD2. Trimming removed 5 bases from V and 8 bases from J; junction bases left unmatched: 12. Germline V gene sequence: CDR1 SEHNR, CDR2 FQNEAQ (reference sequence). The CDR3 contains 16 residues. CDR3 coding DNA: TGTGCCAGCAGCGAAGGTGGGCTAGCGGGAGTGGATGAGCAGTTCTTC. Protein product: CASSEGGLAGVDEQFF.

CDR3 protein: CASRGPGQGTNEQFF. The CDR3 DNA follows: TGTGCCAGCAGGGGTCCGGGACAGGGGACCAATGAGCAGTTCTTC. V usage is TRBV28 and J usage is TRBJ2-1; 10 positions agree with TRBD1. Looked up from germline, CDR1 is MDHEN and CDR2 is SYDVKM. J lost 6 bases, V lost 6 bases, and 8 bases had no gene match. The CDR3 covers 15 residues.

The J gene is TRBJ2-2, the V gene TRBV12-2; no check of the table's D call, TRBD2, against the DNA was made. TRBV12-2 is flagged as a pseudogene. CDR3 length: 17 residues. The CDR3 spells CASRLDDPAVNTGELFF. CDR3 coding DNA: TGTGCAAGTCGCTTAGATGATCCAGCGGTCAACACCGGGGAGCTGTTTTTT.

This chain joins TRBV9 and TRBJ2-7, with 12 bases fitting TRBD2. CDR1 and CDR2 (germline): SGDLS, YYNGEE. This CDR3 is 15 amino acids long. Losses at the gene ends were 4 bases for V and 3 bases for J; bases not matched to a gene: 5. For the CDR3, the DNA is TGTGCCAGCAGCACCGGACTAGCGGGAATCTACGAGCAGTACTTC. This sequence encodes CASSTGLAGIYEQYF.

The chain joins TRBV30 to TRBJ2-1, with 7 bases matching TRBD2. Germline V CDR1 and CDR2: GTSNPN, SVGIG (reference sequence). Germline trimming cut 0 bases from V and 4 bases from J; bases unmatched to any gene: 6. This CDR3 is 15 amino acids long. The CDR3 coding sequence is TGTGCCTGGAGTGTTAAGGGAGGGCCATACAATGAGCAGTTCTTC. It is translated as CAWSVKGGPYNEQFF.

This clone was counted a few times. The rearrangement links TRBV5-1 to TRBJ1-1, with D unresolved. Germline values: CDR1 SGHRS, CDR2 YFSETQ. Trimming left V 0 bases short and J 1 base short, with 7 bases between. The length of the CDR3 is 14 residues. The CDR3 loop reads CASSLGPENTEAFF. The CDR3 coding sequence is TGCGCCAGCAGCTTGGGACCGGAGAACACTGAAGCTTTCTTT.

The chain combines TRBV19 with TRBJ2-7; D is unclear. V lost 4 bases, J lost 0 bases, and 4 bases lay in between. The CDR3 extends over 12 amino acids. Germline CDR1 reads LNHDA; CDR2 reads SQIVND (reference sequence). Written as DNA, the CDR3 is TGTGCCAGTAGTAGGGGCTCCTACGAGCAGTACTTC. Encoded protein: CASSRGSYEQYF.